A single sample is the source of the 17 T cell receptor beta chains below, sequenced in a study of blood T cell repertoires in COVID-19. Produced via immunoSEQ multiplex PCR; TCRdb's table is partial and in-frame only. The table shows some 110,000 clones, with roughly nine tenths occurring only once. Specimen: peripheral blood. The receptors derive from a human donor in a cohort sampled during active COVID-19.

V usage is TRBV7-3 and J usage is TRBJ2-1; weak D call: TRBD1 (6 bases). In germline, CDR1 is SGHTA, CDR2 FQGTGA. V lost 1 base and J 6 bases, leaving 10 bases between the germline ends. The CDR3 covers 14 residues. CDR3 bases: TGTGCCAGCAGCTTAAATACAGGGCCCAATGAGCAGTTCTTC. This codes for CASSLNTGPNEQFF.

The V gene is TRBV5-1, the J gene TRBJ1-1, with D hard to call. CDR1 is SGHRS, CDR2 YFSETQ, per germline. CDR3 length: 12 residues. Trimming pared 4 bases from V and 1 base from J, leaving 5 bases between. The CDR3 reads CASSAGNTEAFF. In nucleotides, the CDR3 is TGCGCCAGCAGCGCAGGGAACACTGAAGCTTTCTTT. The whole variable domain, filled in from reference TRBV5-1 and TRBJ1-1, reads KAGVTQTPRYLIKTRGQQVTLSCSPISGHRSVSWYQQTPGQGLQFLFEYFSETQRNKGNFPGRFSGRQFSNSRSEMNVSTLELGDSALYLCASSAGNTEAFFGQGTRLTVV.

About this clone itself: Since no conserved phenylalanine or tryptophan closes the CDR3, a read error is the likely cause. It is unclear where the CDR3 begins or ends on the DNA, so no DNA is shown, and the CDR3 is as TCRdb lists it. The rearrangement uses TRBV21-1 and TRBJ2-7; TRBD2 was called by the table and not checked on the DNA. TRBV21-1 is flagged as a pseudogene. Including both end residues, the CDR3 is 13 amino acids long. The CDR3 region is CASSPFTEDPPVQ.

This rearrangement joins TRBV19 to TRBJ1-1, with D possibly being TRBD1 (5 bases). Trimming removed 6 bases from V and 4 bases from J, with 15 bases in between. The CDR3 length is 14 residues. Germline CDR1 and CDR2: LNHDA and SQIVND (reference sequence). The CDR3 DNA is TGTGCCAGTAGACCCAGGGCCGGGGGCACTGAAGCTTTCTTT. It is translated as CASRPRAGGTEAFF.

The rearrangement uses TRBV19 and TRBJ1-5; D gene ambiguous. V was pared by 3 bases and J by 5 bases, with 14 bases between. CDR3 length equals 15 residues. Per the germline V gene, CDR1 is LNHDA and CDR2 is SQIVND (reference sequence). The CDR3 is CASSITVPLYQPQHF. Written as DNA, the CDR3 is TGTGCCAGTAGTATTACAGTCCCCCTTTATCAGCCCCAGCATTTT.

The J gene is TRBJ2-2, the V gene TRBV4-1; possible D gene TRBD2, 6 bases. Per germline, CDR1 MGHRA and CDR2 YSYEKL. V dropped 3 bases and J dropped 1 base, with 9 bases sitting between them. The CDR3 covers 15 residues. For the CDR3, the DNA is TGCGCCAGCAGCCAGAGAGCGGGGAACACCGGGGAGCTGTTTTTT. It yields the protein CASSQRAGNTGELFF.

The chain is built from TRBV12-3 or TRBV12-4 and TRBJ2-1, with 11 bases aligning to TRBD2. V lost 5 bases to trimming and J lost 7 bases; unmatched junction nucleotides: 1. CDR3 size: 13 residues. CDR3 nucleotides: TGTGCCAGCAGTCGACTAGCGGGGAATGAGCAGTTCTTC. Translation: CASSRLAGNEQFF.

V usage is TRBV9 and J usage is TRBJ2-5; 10 nucleotides agree with TRBD2. CDR3 length equals 19 residues. V lost 0 bases, J lost 7 bases, and 18 bases stayed unmatched. Germline values: CDR1 SGDLS, CDR2 YYNGEE. In DNA form, the CDR3 reads TGTGCCAGCAGCGTAGCACCCACCTCTAGCGGGGGACGTGGGGGGACCCAGTACTTC. This encodes CASSVAPTSSGGRGGTQYF.

This clone was recorded only once. The chain combines TRBV29-1 with TRBJ2-3, with D maybe TRBD2 (6 bases). This CDR3 is built from 13 residues. Germline CDR1 is SQVTM and CDR2 is ANQGSEA. Trimming took 6 bases from V and 2 from J, leaving 12 bases between them. CDR3 amino acids: CSVPGGFTDTQYF. DNA of the CDR3: TGCAGCGTCCCTGGAGGGTTCACAGATACGCAGTATTTT.

The V call is TRBV10-3, the J call TRBJ1-3; perhaps TRBD1 as D (5 bases). The CDR3 spans 14 residues. V lost 4 bases and J 4 bases, leaving 11 bases between the germline ends. Germline CDR1 ENHRY, CDR2 SYGVKD. CDR3 nucleotides: TGTGCCATCAGTGGAGAGGCAGGGGGAAACACCATATATTTT. This gives the protein CAISGEAGGNTIYF.

This chain joins TRBV25-1 and TRBJ1-3; D may be TRBD1 (5 bases). Per the germline V gene, CDR1 is MGHDK and CDR2 is SYGVNS. The CDR3 is 12 residues long. Trimming stripped 8 bases from V and 3 bases from J, with 8 bases between. For the CDR3, the DNA is TGTGCCAGCGGGAGGGGTGGAAACACCATATATTTT. Residues: CASGRGGNTIYF.

This clone was found a few times. This rearrangement joins TRBV7-9 to TRBJ2-7, with 11 nucleotides matching TRBD2. This CDR3 comprises 15 residues. The trim removed 5 bases at V and 3 bases at J, leaving 6 bases unmatched. The germline V gene has CDR1 SEHNR and CDR2 FQNEAQ (reference sequence). CDR3 sequence (DNA): TGTGCCAGCAGCCTAGGACTAGCGGGTCACTACGAGCAGTACTTC. Its protein product is CASSLGLAGHYEQYF. The whole variable domain, filled in from reference TRBV7-9 and TRBJ2-7, reads DTGVSQNPRHKITKRGQNVTFRCDPISEHNRLYWYRQTLGQGPEFLTYFQNEAQLEKSRLLSDRFSAERPKGSFSTLEIQRTEQGDSAMYLCASSLGLAGHYEQYFGPGTRLTVT.

This clone was found once. This CDR3 is CASSQERRTDTQYF. CDR3 nucleotide sequence: TGTGCCAGCAGCCAAGAGCGGAGGACAGATACGCAGTATTTT. The chain uses TRBV4-2 and TRBJ2-3, with a weak D call TRBD2 (5 bases). Trimming took off 0 bases at V and 3 bases at J, with 7 bases between the two ends. The CDR3 is 14 residues long. The germline V gene encodes CDR1 LGHNA and CDR2 YNFKEQ.

In DNA, the CDR3 is TGTGCCAGTAGTATAGGACTTGCTGGAAACACCATATATTTT. Translated: CASSIGLAGNTIYF. The rearrangement uses TRBV19 and TRBJ1-3; D gene ambiguous. Germline V CDR1 and CDR2: LNHDA, SQIVND (reference sequence). The CDR3 extends over 14 amino acids. Trimming took 1 base from V and 2 from J, leaving 6 bases between them.

This clone was seen just once. The V call is TRBV14, the J call TRBJ2-1; 8 bases are a match to TRBD2. Germline values: CDR1 SGHDN, CDR2 FVKESK. Unmatched junction bases numbered 7, after V lost 4 bases and J lost 8 bases. The CDR3 is 14 residues long. The CDR3 sequence: CASSRTSFRYEQFF. The CDR3 nucleotides read TGTGCCAGCAGCCGGACTAGCTTCAGATATGAGCAGTTCTTC.

The chain combines TRBV2 with TRBJ1-3; TRBD1 matches 11 bases. Germline CDR1 is SNHLY and CDR2 is FYNNEI. V shed 4 bases and J 6 bases; nucleotides not matched to a gene: 8. The CDR3 covers 16 residues. In DNA, the CDR3 is TGTGCCAGCAGTGCTTGGGGACAGGGGGGCGAAAACACCATATATTTT. This sequence encodes CASSAWGQGGENTIYF.

In nucleotides, the CDR3 is TGTGCCACGGGGGGGCGGAGACTGGAGACCCAGTACTTC. Protein sequence: CATGGRRLETQYF. The gene calls are TRBV12-3 or TRBV12-4 and TRBJ2-5; 8 bases map to TRBD2. Unmatched junction bases numbered 9, after V lost 10 bases and J lost 5 bases. The CDR3 has 13 amino acids.